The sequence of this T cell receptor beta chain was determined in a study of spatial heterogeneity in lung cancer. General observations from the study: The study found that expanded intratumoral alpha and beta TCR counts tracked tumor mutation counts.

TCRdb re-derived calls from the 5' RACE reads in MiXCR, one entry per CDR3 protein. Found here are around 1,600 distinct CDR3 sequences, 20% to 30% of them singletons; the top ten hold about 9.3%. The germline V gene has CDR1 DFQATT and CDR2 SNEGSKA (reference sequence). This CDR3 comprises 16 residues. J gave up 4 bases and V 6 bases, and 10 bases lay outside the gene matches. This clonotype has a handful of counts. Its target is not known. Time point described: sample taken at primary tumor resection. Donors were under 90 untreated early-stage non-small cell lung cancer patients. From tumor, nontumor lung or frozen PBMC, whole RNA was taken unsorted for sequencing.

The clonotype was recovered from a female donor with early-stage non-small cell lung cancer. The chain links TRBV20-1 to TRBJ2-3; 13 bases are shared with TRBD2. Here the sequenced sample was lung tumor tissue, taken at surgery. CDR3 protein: CSARGGGLAGADTQYF. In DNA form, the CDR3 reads TGCAGTGCCCGGGGTGGTGGACTAGCGGGAGCAGATACGCAGTATTTT.